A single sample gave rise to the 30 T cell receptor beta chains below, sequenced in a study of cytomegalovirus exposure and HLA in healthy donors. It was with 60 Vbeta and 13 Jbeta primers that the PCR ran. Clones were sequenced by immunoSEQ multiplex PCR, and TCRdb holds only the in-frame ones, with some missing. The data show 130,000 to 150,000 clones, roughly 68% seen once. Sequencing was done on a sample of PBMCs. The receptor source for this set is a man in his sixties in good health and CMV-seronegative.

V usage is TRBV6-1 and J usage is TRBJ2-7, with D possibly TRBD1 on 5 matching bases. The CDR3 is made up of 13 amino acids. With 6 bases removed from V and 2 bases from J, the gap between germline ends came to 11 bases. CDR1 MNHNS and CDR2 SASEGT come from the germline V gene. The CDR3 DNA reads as TGTGCCAGCAGCCCCCGACAGACCTACGAGCAGTACTTC. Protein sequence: CASSPRQTYEQYF.

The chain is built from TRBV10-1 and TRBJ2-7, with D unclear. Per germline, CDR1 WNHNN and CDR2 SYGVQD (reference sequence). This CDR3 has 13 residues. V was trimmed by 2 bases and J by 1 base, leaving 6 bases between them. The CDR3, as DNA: TGCGCCAGCAGTGAGGCGGCATCCTACGAGCAGTACTTC. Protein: CASSEAASYEQYF.

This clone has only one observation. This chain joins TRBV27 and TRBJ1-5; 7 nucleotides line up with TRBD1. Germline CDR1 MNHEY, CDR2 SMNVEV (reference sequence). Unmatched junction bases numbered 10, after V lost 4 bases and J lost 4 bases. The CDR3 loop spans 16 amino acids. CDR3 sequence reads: CASSSNYRGTNQPQHF. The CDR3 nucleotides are TGTGCCAGCAGTTCGAATTACAGGGGTACTAATCAGCCCCAGCATTTT.

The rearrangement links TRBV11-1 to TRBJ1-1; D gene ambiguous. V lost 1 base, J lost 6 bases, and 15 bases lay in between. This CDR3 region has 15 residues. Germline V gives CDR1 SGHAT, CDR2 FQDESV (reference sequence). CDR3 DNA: TGTGCCAGCAGCTTAGGCGAGGGCCGTCCGGCTGAAGCTTTCTTT. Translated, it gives CASSLGEGRPAEAFF.

The CDR3 region is CAWSGAFTGELFF. Written as DNA, the CDR3 is TGTGCCTGGAGTGGAGCATTCACCGGGGAGCTGTTTTTT. J is TRBJ2-2 and V is TRBV30; D remains ambiguous. V was clipped by 1 base and J by 4 bases, with 7 bases between them. Germline values: CDR1 GTSNPN, CDR2 SVGIG (reference sequence). The CDR3 spans 13 residues.

DNA for the CDR3: TGCGCCAGCAGCCTTAAGACTAGCGGGAGGACCGGGGAGCTGTTTTTT. It is translated as CASSLKTSGRTGELFF. This chain links TRBV5-1 with TRBJ2-2, with 13 positions matching TRBD2. CDR1 is SGHRS and CDR2 is YFSETQ in the germline V gene. The CDR3 is 16 amino acids. The ends lost 4 bases at V and 5 bases at J; junction bases unmatched: 5.

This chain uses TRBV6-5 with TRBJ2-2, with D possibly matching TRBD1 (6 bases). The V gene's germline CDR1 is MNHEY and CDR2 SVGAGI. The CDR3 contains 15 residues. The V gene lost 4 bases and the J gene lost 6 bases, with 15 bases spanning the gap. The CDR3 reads CASSSKGVGAGELFF. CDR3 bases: TGTGCCAGCAGTTCCAAGGGGGTGGGTGCCGGGGAGCTGTTTTTT.

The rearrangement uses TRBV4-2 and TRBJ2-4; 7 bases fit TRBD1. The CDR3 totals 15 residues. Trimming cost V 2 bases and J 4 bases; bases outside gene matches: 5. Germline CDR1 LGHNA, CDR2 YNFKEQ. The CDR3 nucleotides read TGTGCCAGCAGCCAAATTTGGGACAGAAAAAACATTCAGTACTTC. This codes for CASSQIWDRKNIQYF.

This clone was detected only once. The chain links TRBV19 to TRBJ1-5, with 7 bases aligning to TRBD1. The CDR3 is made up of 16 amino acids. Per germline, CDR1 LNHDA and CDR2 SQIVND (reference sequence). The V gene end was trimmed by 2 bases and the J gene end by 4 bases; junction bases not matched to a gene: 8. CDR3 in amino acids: CASSISQGQRNQPQHF. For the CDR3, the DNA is TGTGCCAGTAGTATAAGCCAGGGACAGAGAAATCAGCCCCAGCATTTT. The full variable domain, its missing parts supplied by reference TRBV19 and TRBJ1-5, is DGGITQSPKYLFRKEGQNVTLSCEQNLNHDAMYWYRQDPGQGLRLIYYSQIVNDFQKGDIAEGYSVSREKKESFPLTVTSAQKNPTAFYLCASSISQGQRNQPQHFGDGTRLSIL.

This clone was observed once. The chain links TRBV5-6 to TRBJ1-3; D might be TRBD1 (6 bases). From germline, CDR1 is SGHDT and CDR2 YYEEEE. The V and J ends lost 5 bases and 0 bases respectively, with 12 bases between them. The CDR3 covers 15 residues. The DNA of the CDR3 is TGTGCCAGCAGTTCTACAGGGCCCTCTGGAAACACCATATATTTT. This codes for CASSSTGPSGNTIYF.

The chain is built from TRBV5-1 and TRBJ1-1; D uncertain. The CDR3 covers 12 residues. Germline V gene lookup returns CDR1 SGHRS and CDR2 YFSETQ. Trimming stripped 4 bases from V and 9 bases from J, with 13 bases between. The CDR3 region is CASSMNRDQAFF. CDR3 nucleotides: TGCGCCAGCAGCATGAACAGAGACCAAGCTTTCTTT.

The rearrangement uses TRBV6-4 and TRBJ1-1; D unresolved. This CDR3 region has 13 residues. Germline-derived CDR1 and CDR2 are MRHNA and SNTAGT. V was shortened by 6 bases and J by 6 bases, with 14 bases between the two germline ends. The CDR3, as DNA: TGTGCCAGCAGGGTGGACTCGGAGTCTGAAGCTTTCTTT. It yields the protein CASRVDSESEAFF.

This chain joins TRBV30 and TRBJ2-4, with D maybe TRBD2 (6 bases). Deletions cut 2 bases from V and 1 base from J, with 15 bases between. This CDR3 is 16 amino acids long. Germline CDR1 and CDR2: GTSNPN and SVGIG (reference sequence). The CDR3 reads CAWSMTSRAAKNIQYF. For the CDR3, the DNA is TGTGCCTGGAGTATGACTAGTAGGGCGGCCAAAAACATTCAGTACTTC.

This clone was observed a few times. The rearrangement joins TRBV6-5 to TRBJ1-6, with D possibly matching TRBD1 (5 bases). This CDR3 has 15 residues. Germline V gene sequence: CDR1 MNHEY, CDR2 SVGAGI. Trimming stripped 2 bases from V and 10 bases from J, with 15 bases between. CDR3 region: CASSYTGGGGSPLHF. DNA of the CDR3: TGTGCCAGCAGTTACACGGGGGGTGGCGGGTCACCCCTCCACTTT.

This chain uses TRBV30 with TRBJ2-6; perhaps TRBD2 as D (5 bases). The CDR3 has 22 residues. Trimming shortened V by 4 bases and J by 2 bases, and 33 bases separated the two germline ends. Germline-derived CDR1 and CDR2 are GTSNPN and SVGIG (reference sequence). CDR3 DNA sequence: TGTGCCTGGACGGGGAGAGGACGACCGGAAAGATTCTCTCAAGCTGGGGCCAACGTCCTGACTTTC. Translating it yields CAWTGRGRPERFSQAGANVLTF.

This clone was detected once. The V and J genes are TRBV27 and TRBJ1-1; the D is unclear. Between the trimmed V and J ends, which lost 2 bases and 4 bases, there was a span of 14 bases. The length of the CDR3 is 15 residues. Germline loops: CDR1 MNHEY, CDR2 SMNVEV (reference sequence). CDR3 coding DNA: TGTGCCAGCAGTTTACTGGTGGGCTCAGGCACTGAAGCTTTCTTT. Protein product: CASSLLVGSGTEAFF.

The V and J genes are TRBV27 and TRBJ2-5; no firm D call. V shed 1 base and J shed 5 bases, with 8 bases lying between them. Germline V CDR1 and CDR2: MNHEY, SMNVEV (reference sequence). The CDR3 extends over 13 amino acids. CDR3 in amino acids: CASSLFPPETQYF. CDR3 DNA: TGTGCCAGCAGTTTATTCCCCCCGGAGACCCAGTACTTC.

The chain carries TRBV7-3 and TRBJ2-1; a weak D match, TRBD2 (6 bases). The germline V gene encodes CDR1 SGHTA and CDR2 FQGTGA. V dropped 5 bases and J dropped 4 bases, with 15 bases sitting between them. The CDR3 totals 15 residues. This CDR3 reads CASSGGTTFYNEQFF. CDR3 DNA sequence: TGTGCCAGCAGCGGGGGGACCACCTTTTACAATGAGCAGTTCTTC. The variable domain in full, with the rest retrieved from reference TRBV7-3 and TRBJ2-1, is GAGVSQTPSNKVTEKGKYVELRCDPISGHTALYWYRQSLGQGPEFLIYFQGTGAADDSGLPNDRFFAVRPEGSVSTLKIQRTERGDSAVYLCASSGGTTFYNEQFFGPGTRLTVL.

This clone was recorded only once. The CDR3 nucleotides read TGTGCCAGCAGCGCTCAAGGGCAAGCGGGAGCCAACAATGAGCAGTTCTTC. This sequence encodes CASSAQGQAGANNEQFF. The chain recombines TRBV7-3 with TRBJ2-1, with 8 positions matching TRBD2. Trimming removed 5 bases from V and 5 bases from J; junction bases left unmatched: 14. CDR3 size: 17 residues. Germline CDR1 reads SGHTA; CDR2 reads FQGTGA. Using reference TRBV7-3 and TRBJ2-1 for the parts outside the CDR3, the full variable domain is GAGVSQTPSNKVTEKGKYVELRCDPISGHTALYWYRQSLGQGPEFLIYFQGTGAADDSGLPNDRFFAVRPEGSVSTLKIQRTERGDSAVYLCASSAQGQAGANNEQFFGPGTRLTVL.

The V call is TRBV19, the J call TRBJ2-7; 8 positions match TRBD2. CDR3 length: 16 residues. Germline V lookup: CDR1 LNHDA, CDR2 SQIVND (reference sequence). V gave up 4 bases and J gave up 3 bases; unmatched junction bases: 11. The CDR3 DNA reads TGTGCCAGTAGTAGGTCCGAAGCGGGAGATGGCTACGAGCAGTACTTC. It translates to CASSRSEAGDGYEQYF.

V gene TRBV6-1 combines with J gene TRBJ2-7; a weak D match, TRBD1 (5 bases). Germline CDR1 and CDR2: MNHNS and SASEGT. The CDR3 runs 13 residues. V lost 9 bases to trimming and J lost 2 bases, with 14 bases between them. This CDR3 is CASAREVAYEQYF. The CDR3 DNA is TGTGCCAGTGCCAGGGAAGTTGCCTACGAGCAGTACTTC.

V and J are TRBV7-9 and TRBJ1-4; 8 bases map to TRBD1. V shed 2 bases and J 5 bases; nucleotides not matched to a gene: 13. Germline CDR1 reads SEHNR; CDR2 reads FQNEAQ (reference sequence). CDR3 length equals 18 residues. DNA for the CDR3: TGTGCCAGCAGCTTAAAAACAGAACGAGGGGACAGGAATGAAAAACTGTTTTTT. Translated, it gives CASSLKTERGDRNEKLFF.

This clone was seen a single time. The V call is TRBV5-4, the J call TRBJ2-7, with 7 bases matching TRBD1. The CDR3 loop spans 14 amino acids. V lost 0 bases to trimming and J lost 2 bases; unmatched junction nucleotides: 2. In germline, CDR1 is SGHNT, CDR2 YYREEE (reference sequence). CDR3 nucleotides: TGTGCCAGCAGCTTGGGGGGACAGACCTACGAGCAGTACTTC. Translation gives CASSLGGQTYEQYF.

In nucleotides, the CDR3 is TGTGCCAGCAGTGAAAATTACAGGGCTGAAGCTTTCTTT. Translated, it gives CASSENYRAEAFF. The genes are TRBV6-1 and TRBJ1-1; perhaps TRBD1 as D (6 bases). The V end was cut by 2 bases, the J end by 6 bases, with 10 bases between. The CDR3 totals 13 residues. The germline CDR1 and CDR2 sequences are MNHNS and SASEGT.

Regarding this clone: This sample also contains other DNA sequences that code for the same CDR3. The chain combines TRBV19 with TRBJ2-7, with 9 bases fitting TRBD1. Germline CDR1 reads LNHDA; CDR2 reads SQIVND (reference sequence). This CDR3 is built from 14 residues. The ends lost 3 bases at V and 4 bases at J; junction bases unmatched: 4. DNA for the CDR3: TGTGCCAGTAGTATCGGGACAGGGAGGTACGAGCAGTACTTC. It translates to CASSIGTGRYEQYF.

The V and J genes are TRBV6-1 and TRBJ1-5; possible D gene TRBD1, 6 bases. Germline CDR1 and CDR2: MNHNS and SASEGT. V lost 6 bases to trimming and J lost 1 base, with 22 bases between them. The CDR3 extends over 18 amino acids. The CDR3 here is CASRERGRGGMSNQPQHF. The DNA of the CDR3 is TGTGCCAGCAGAGAAAGGGGCAGGGGAGGGATGAGCAATCAGCCCCAGCATTTT.

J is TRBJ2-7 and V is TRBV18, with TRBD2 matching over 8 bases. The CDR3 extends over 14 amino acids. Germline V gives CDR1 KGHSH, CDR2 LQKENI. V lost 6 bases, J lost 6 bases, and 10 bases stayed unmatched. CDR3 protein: CASSPGSGGAEQYF. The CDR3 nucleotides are TGTGCCAGCTCCCCTGGGAGCGGGGGCGCCGAGCAGTACTTC.

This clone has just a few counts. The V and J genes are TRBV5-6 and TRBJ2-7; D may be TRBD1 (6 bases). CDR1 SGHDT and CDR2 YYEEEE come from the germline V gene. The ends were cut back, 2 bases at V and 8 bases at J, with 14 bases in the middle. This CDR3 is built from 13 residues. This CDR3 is CASSFGEQGQQYF. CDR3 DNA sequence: TGTGCCAGCAGCTTCGGGGAACAGGGCCAGCAGTACTTC.

In nucleotides, the CDR3 is TGTGCCACCAGACTTTTATTGAACACTGAAGCTTTCTTT. Translating gives CATRLLLNTEAFF. This chain uses TRBV15 with TRBJ1-1; no definite D call. CDR3 size: 13 residues. V gave up 6 bases and J gave up 0 bases, with 8 bases separating them. The germline V gene encodes CDR1 LNHNV and CDR2 YYDKDF (reference sequence).

CDR3 sequence reads: CASSLANTNEKLFF. The DNA for the CDR3 is TGTGCCAGCAGCTTAGCTAATACTAATGAAAAACTGTTTTTT. The chain combines TRBV7-2 with TRBJ1-4; D ambiguous. Per germline, CDR1 SGHTA and CDR2 FQGNSA. The ends were cut back, 0 bases at V and 2 bases at J, with 4 bases in the middle. The CDR3 has 14 amino acids.